This T cell receptor (beta chain) was captured in a study of regulatory T cells in long-lasting Graves disease. The CDR3 covers 15 residues. V was cut by 3 bases and J by 5 bases, with 14 bases left in between. Germline V gene data show CDR1 as SEHNR and CDR2 as FQNEAQ (reference sequence). Regarding time point: newly diagnosed GD, antithyroid drugs for less than 3 months. PBMCs were the source of the RNA used for TCR sequencing. Only a few counts were recorded for this clonotype. The authors built TCR beta libraries using iRepertoire HTBI primers and Arm-PCR of CDR3 regions. Each CDR3 protein is one row after TCRdb ran MiXCR on the multiplex PCR reads. Among approximately 490,000 distinct CDR3 sequences listed, around 16% were seen once. The same data also went into a second study, on T cells in Graves' hyperthyroidism and ophthalmopathy. As that report states: Blood also held most thyroid clonotypes expanded beyond 0.001.

The rearrangement uses TRBV7-9 and TRBJ2-1, with no clear D. Sequences were derived from peripheral blood mononuclear cells (PBMCs), sampled at new diagnosis, from a patient treated with antithyroid drugs. The receptor was isolated from a man in his forties with Graves disease. The CDR3 loop is CASSFGKLLHNEQFF. The CDR3, as DNA: TGTGCCAGCAGCTTCGGCAAACTGCTCCACAATGAGCAGTTCTTC.